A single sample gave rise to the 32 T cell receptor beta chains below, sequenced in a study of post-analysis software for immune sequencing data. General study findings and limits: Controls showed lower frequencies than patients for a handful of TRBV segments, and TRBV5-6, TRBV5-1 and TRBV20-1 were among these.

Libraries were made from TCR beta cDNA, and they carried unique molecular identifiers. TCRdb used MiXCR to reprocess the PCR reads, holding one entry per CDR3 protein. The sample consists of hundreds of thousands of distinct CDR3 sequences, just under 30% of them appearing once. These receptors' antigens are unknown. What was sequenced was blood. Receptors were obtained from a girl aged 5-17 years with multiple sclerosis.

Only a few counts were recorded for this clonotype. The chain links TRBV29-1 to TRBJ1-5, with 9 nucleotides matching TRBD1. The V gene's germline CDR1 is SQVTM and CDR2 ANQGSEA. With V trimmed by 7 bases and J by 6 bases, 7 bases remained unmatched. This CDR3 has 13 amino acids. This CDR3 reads CSAQQGAGQPQHF. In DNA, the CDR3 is TGCAGCGCTCAACAGGGGGCGGGTCAGCCCCAGCATTTT.

The CDR3: CASSQDQQGSDTQYF. The CDR3 DNA reads TGCGCCAGCAGCCAAGATCAACAGGGTAGTGACACGCAGTATTTT. The chain couples TRBV4-3 to TRBJ2-3; possible D gene TRBD1, 6 bases. Looked up from germline, CDR1 is LGHNA and CDR2 is YSLEER. V was cut by 0 bases and J by 9 bases, with 16 bases left in between. The CDR3 has 15 amino acids.

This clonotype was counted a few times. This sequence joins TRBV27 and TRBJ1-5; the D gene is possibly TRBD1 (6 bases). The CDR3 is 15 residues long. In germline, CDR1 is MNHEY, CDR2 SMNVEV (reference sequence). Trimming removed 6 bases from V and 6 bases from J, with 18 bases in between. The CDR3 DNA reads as TGTGCCAGCAGACCACAACAGGGAGGAGGTCAGCCCCAGCATTTT. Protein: CASRPQQGGGQPQHF.

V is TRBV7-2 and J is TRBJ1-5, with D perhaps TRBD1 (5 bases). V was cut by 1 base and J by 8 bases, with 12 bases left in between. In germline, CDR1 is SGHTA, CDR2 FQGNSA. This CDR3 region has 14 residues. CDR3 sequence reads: CASSLVPQGEPQHF. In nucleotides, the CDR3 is TGTGCCAGCAGCTTAGTGCCCCAGGGCGAGCCCCAGCATTTT.

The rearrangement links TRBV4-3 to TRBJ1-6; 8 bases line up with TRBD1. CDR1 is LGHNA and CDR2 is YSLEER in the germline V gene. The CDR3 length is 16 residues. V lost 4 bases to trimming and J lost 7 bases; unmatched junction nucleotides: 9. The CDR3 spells CASSPTDRGNNSPLHF. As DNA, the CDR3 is TGCGCCAGCAGCCCTACCGACAGGGGAAACAATTCACCCCTCCACTTT.

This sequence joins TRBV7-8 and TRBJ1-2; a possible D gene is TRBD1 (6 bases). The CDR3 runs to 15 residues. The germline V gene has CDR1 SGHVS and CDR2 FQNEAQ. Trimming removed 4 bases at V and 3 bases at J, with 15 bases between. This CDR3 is CASSYKVGGDYGYTF. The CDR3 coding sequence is TGTGCCAGCAGCTATAAAGTAGGGGGTGACTATGGCTACACCTTC.

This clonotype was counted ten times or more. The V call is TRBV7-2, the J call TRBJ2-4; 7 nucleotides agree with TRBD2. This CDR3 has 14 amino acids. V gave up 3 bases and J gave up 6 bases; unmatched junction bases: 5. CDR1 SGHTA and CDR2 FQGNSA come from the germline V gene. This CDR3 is CASSLGLRGNIQYF. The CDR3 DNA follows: TGTGCCAGCAGCTTGGGACTAAGAGGAAACATTCAGTACTTC.

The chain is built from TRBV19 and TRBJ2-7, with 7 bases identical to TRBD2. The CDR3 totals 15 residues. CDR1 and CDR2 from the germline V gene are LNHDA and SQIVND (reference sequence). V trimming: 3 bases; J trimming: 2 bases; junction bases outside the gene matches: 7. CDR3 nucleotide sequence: TGTGCCAGTAGTATGGGAGGGGCCAACGCCTACGAGCAGTACTTC. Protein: CASSMGGANAYEQYF.

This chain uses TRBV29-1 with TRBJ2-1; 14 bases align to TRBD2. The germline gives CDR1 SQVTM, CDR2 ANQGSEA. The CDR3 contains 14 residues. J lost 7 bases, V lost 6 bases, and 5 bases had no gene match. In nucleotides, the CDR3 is TGCAGCGTCAGGGGACTAGCGGGAGCGAATGAGCAGTTCTTC. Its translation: CSVRGLAGANEQFF.

Here the CDR3 reads CASSPGRRSYGYTF. CDR3 sequence (DNA): TGTGCCAGCAGCCCAGGGCGGCGGTCGTATGGCTACACCTTC. V usage is TRBV3-1 and J usage is TRBJ1-2, with D tentatively TRBD1 (5 bases). This CDR3 comprises 14 residues. V lost 4 bases and J 5 bases, leaving 14 bases between the germline ends. CDR1 and CDR2 from the germline V gene are LGHDT and YNNKEL (reference sequence).

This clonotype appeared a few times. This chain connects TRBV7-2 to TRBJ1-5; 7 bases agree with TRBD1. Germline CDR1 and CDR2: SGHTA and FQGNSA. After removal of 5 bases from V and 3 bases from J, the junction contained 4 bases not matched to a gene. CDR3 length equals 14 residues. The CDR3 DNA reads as TGTGCCAGCAGCACGGGACAGCTCAATCAGCCCCAGCATTTT. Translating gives CASSTGQLNQPQHF.

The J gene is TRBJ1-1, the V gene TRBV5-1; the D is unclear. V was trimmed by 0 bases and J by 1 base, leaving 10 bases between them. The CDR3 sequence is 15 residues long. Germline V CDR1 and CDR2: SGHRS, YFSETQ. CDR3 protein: CASSLVRGENTEAFF. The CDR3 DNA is TGCGCCAGCAGCTTGGTCCGGGGAGAGAACACTGAAGCTTTCTTT. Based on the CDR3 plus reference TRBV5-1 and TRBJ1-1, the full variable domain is KAGVTQTPRYLIKTRGQQVTLSCSPISGHRSVSWYQQTPGQGLQFLFEYFSETQRNKGNFPGRFSGRQFSNSRSEMNVSTLELGDSALYLCASSLVRGENTEAFFGQGTRLTVV.

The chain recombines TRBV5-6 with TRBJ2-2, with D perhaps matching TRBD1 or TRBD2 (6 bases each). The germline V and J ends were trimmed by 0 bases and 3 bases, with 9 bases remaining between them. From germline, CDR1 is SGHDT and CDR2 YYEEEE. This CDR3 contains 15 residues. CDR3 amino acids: CASSLEGGYTGELFF. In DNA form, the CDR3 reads TGTGCCAGCAGCTTGGAGGGGGGATACACCGGGGAGCTGTTTTTT.

The CDR3 DNA is TGCAGTGCTTGGCGTGGAGGGAGCAATCAGCCCCAGCATTTT. It yields the protein CSAWRGGSNQPQHF. V gene TRBV20-1 combines with J gene TRBJ1-5; D call uncertain. Germline V gene lookup returns CDR1 DFQATT and CDR2 SNEGSKA (reference sequence). The CDR3 consists of 14 residues. Trimming pared 5 bases from V and 1 base from J, leaving 12 bases between.

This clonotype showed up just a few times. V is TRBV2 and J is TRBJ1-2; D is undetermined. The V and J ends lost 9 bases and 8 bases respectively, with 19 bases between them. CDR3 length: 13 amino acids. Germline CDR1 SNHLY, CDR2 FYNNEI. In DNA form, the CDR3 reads TGTGCCAGTGATGACGTGCGACGGAGGGGCTACACCTTC. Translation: CASDDVRRRGYTF.

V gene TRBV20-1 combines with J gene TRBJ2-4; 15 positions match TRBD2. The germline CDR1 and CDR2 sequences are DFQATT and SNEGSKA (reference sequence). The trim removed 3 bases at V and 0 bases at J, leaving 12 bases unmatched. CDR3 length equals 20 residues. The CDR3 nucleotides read TGCAGTGCTAGGGGGACTAGCGGGGGGCCCAATCTATTAGCCAAAAACATTCAGTACTTC. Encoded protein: CSARGTSGGPNLLAKNIQYF.

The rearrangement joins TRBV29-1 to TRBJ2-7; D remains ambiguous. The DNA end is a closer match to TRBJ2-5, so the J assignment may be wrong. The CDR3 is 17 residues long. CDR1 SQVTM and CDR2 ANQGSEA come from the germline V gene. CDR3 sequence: CSVRSLHVRPLLETQYF. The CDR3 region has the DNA TGCAGCGTGCGATCCCTCCATGTGAGGCCGTTGTTGGAGACCCAGTACTTC.

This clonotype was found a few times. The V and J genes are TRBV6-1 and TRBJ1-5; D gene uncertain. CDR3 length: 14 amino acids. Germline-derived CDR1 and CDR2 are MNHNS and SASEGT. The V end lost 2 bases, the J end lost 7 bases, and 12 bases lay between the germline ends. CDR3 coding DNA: TGTGCCAGCAGTGAATTTATGAGTGAACAGCCCCAGCATTTT. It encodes CASSEFMSEQPQHF.

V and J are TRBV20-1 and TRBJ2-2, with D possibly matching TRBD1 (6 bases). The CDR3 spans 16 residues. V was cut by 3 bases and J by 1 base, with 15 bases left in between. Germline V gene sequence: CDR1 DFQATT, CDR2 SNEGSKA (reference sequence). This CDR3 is CSASFWGTLNTGELFF. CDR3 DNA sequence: TGCAGTGCTAGTTTTTGGGGGACATTGAACACCGGGGAGCTGTTTTTT.

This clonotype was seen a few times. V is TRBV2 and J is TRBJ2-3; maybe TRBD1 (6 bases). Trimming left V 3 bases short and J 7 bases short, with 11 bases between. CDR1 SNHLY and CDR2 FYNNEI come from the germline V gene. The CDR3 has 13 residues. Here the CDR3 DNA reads TGTGCCAGCAGTGAGGCGTGGGGGCATACGCAGTATTTT. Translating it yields CASSEAWGHTQYF.

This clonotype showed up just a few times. The CDR3 loop reads CSVRGGTNTEAFF. DNA for the CDR3: TGCAGCGTCCGAGGGGGTACGAACACTGAAGCTTTCTTT. This chain connects TRBV29-1 to TRBJ1-1, with a weak D call TRBD1 (6 bases). Germline V gives CDR1 SQVTM, CDR2 ANQGSEA. V lost 6 bases and J 1 base, leaving 12 bases between the germline ends. The CDR3 spans 13 residues.

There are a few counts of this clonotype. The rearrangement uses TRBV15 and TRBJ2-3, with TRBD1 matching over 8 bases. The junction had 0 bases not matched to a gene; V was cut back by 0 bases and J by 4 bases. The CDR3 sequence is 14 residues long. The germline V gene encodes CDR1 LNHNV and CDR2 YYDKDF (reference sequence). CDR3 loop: CATSRDRGPDTQYF. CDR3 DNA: TGTGCCACCAGCAGAGACAGGGGGCCAGATACGCAGTATTTT.

In DNA, the CDR3 is TGTGCCAGCAGCCCGAGAGCTAGCGGGGGGAGGAGAGAGACCCAGTACTTC. Translated, it gives CASSPRASGGRRETQYF. This rearrangement joins TRBV7-2 to TRBJ2-5; 11 bases line up with TRBD2. The junction had 12 bases not matched to a gene; V was cut back by 5 bases and J by 4 bases. The CDR3 runs to 17 residues. Germline V gene sequence: CDR1 SGHTA, CDR2 FQGNSA.

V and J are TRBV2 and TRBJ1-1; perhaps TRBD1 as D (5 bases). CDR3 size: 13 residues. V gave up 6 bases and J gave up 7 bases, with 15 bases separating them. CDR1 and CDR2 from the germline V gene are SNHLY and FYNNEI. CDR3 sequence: CASRGDVGLEAFF. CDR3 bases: TGTGCCAGCAGGGGGGACGTGGGGCTTGAAGCTTTCTTT.

CDR3 protein: CASSVATGVRAYEQYF. DNA of the CDR3: TGTGCCAGCAGCGTAGCGACAGGGGTTCGGGCCTACGAGCAGTACTTC. The chain links TRBV9 to TRBJ2-7; 8 nucleotides line up with TRBD1. The CDR3 consists of 16 residues. J gave up 2 bases and V 0 bases, and 7 bases lay outside the gene matches. Germline V gene data show CDR1 as SGDLS and CDR2 as YYNGEE. Full variable domain (outside the CDR3, taken from reference TRBV9 and TRBJ2-7): DSGVTQTPKHLITATGQRVTLRCSPRSGDLSVYWYQQSLDQGLQFLIQYYNGEERAKGNILERFSAQQFPDLHSELNLSSLELGDSALYFCASSVATGVRAYEQYFGPGTRLTVT.

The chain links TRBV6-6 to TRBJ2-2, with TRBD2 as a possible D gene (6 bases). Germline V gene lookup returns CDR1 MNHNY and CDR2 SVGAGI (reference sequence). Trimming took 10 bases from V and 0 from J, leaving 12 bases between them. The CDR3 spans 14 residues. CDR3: CATTSLANTGELFF. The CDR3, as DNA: TGTGCCACCACTAGCCTGGCGAACACCGGGGAGCTGTTTTTT.

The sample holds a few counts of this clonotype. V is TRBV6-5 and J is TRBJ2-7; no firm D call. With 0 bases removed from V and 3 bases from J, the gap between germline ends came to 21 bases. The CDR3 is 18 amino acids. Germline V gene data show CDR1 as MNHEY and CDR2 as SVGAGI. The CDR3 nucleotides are TGTGCCAGCAGTTACTCGGTGTCCACCGAAAGTCCCCACTACGAGCAGTACTTC. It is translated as CASSYSVSTESPHYEQYF.

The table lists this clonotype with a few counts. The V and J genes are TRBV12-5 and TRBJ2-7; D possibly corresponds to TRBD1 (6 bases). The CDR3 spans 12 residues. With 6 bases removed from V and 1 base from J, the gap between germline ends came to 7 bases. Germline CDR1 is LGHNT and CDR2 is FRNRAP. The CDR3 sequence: CASGDRSYEQYF. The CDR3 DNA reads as TGTGCTAGTGGGGACAGATCCTACGAGCAGTACTTC.

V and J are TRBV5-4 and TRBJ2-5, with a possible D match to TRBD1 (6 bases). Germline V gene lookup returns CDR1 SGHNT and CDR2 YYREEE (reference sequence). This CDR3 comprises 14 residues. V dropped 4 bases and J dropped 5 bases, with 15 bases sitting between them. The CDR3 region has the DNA TGTGCCAGCAGCGTCACAGGGATGTTGGAGACCCAGTACTTC. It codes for CASSVTGMLETQYF.

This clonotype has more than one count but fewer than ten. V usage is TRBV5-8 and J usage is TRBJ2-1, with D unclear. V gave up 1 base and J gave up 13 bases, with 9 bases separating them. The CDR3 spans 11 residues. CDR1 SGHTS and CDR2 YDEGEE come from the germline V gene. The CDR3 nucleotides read TGTGCCAGCAGCTTGTTGAAGACACAGTTCTTC. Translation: CASSLLKTQFF. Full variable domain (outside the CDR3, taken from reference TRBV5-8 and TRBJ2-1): EAGVTQSPTHLIKTRGQQATLRCSPISGHTSVYWYQQALGLGLQFLLWYDEGEERNRGNFPPRFSGRQFPNYSSELNVNALELEDSALYLCASSLLKTQFFGPGTRLTVL.

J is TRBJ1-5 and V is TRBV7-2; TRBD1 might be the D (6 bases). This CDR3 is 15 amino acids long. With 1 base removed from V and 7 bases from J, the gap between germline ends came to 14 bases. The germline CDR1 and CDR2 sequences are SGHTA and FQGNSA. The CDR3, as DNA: TGTGCCAGCAGCTTAGTAGGGGGGCCGGGGCAGCCCCAGCATTTT. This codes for CASSLVGGPGQPQHF.

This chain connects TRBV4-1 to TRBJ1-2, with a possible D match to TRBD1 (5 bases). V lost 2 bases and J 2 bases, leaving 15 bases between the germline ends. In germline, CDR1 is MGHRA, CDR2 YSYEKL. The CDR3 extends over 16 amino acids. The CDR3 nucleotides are TGCGCCAGCAGCCAATTCGAGGGGAACGAAAACTATGGCTACACCTTC. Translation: CASSQFEGNENYGYTF.